One T cell receptor beta chain is described in this entry. The clone's antigen remains unknown. One base away there is no much larger clone; base qualities are not given. The sample comes from a study of blood T cell repertoires in COVID-19 (dated by TCRdb to the early 2020s). Notes on the research overall: The collaborator samples originated in the United States, Italy and Spain and spanned the acute and convalescent phases of COVID-19. The prospective study material was composed of cDNA or gDNA derived from T cells, B-cell-depleted T cells, or PBMCs. The dataset comprised deeply sampled blood TCRbeta repertoires from subjects exposed to, actively infected with, or recovered from COVID-19. The repertoires were made available in a free public database intended to serve as a resource for research on the immune response to SARS-CoV-2. The samples were drawn from the first 160 participants of the ongoing ImmuneRACE study and from over 950 subjects provided by 6 global collaborators. A de-identified subject ID, COVID-19 status, age in years and sex were almost always included in the sample metadata. Where HLA class I and class II types were available, the types were taken from metadata supplied by the sample provider, not from assay-based typing.

Each collaborating institution followed its own protocols to collect whole blood in K2EDTA tubes. Collaborator samples were shipped for TCRbeta analysis as frozen whole blood, isolated PBMCs, or DNA extracted from either sample type. Beyond this particular receptor, the publication reports: The amount of clinical and demographic metadata varied by source and participant and was provided uncurated.

A distance of 18 bases separates the germline ends of V and J, which lose 2 bases and 4 bases respectively. The germline V gene sets CDR1 to SQVTM and CDR2 to ANQGSEA. Measured from the cysteine to the phenylalanine, the CDR3 is 16 residues long. Only the CDR3 region is kept as DNA, spanning 48 bases read in frame from base 1. TCRbeta CDR3 regions were amplified from genomic DNA by means of the immunoSEQ Assay, a bias-controlled multiplex PCR. Regarding the original processing steps: The number of nucleated cells in each sample was estimated by amplification of reference gene primers within the assay. To quantify the absolute abundance of each unique TCRbeta CDR3 rearrangement, sequence reads were collapsed and filtered. Productive Simpson clonality was computed per sample as the square root of Simpson's diversity index over productive rearrangements. TCRdb mirrors the immuneACCESS table, restricted to in-frame sequences. Some clones are absent from its copies; in checked studies, under half trace to an unresolved V gene, and the reason for the others is unknown. V, J and clone size reflect that table, while D and trimming were determined from the DNA. Here the sample has some 130,000 clones; about 85% occur a single time. Of the sample, more than 1.5% is held by the ten largest clones.

This clonotype originated in a man aged 65 to 79 with acute or convalescent COVID-19. The sequencing input was peripheral blood. The chain is made from TRBV29-1 and TRBJ2-1; possibly the D gene is TRBD2, per 7 matching bases. The CDR3 sequence is CSVEYGGASSYNEQFF. The base sequence is TGCAGCGTTGAATATGGGGGGGCCTCCTCATACAATGAGCAGTTCTTC.